This T cell receptor beta chain emerged from a study of blood T cell repertoires in COVID-19. About the research overall: Whether acute or convalescent, the COVID-19 samples came from the United States, Italy and Spain. T cells, B-cell-depleted T cells, or PBMCs supplied cDNA or gDNA.

Original methodology: Amplification from reference gene primers served as the basis for estimated nucleated cell counts. Sequencing used immunoSEQ multiplex PCR; TCRdb keeps in-frame clones, though not all of them. The V and J calls and clone size were taken over from that table, and D and trimming were inferred from the DNA. The sample lists about 43,000 clones; over 75% were seen once. CDR3 size: 12 residues. The ends lost 6 bases at V and 6 bases at J; junction bases unmatched: 3. Looked up from germline, CDR1 is ENHRY and CDR2 is SYGVKD. Material: peripheral blood. The J gene is TRBJ1-1, the V gene TRBV10-3; 8 bases agree with TRBD1. The clonotype was recovered from a woman aged 60-75 years with acute or convalescent COVID-19. CDR3 region: CAIRGDRSEAFF. The CDR3 bases are TGTGCCATCAGGGGGGACAGGTCTGAAGCTTTCTTT.